This entry describes one T cell receptor beta chain. The study drew participants aged about 18 to 95 years from about two dozen US areas. Categorization into cohorts depended on clinical history that participants reported. The germline gives CDR1 LGHDT, CDR2 YNNKEL (reference sequence). The CDR3 consists of 17 residues. Trimming cost V 0 bases and J 4 bases, with 18 bases left between them. Authors' analysis steps: Counts of nucleated cells, estimated from reference gene primer amplification, were obtained. Sequenced by immunoSEQ multiplex PCR; TCRdb stores in-frame clones only, minus some. D and trimming were read from the DNA, whereas the V and J calls and clone size are those reported in that table. This repertoire shows over 130,000 clones, roughly 85% found once; its top ten account for 2.5% to 3%. These data belong to a study of blood T cell repertoires in COVID-19.

The chain joins TRBV3-1 (or the pseudogene TRBV3-2) to TRBJ1-2; D perhaps matches TRBD1 (6 bases). The sequence was collected from a woman in her fifties or sixties who had recovered from COVID-19. The specimen sequenced was PBMCs or T cells enriched from blood (not recorded which). The CDR3, as DNA: TGTGCCAGCAGCCAAGATAGGTCAGGGGTCCCCACCTATGGCTACACCTTC. This codes for CASSQDRSGVPTYGYTF.